The clone carrying this T cell receptor beta chain was seen ten or more times. The antigen is unknown. This record comes from a study of early T cells in non-severe SARS-CoV-2 infection. For the study at large: Sequencing was performed on bulk RNA from unsorted whole blood, leaving chains unpaired. Study-level results: Anti-spike CD8 responses were favored in VDJdb matching, and private and CD4 specificities were missed.

Individual cDNA molecules were tagged with unique molecular identifiers. TCRdb called the 5' RACE reads again in MiXCR, with one record for every CDR3 protein. Here the sample spans 37,000 or so distinct CDR3 sequences, 5.8% being singletons. The CDR3 spans 14 residues. V was pared by 5 bases and J by 10 bases, with 15 bases between. Germline CDR1 and CDR2: KGHSH and LQKENI. Input material: whole blood. The source is an adult who was a healthcare worker with PCR-confirmed SARS-CoV-2 infection or an uninfected control (not recorded which). The rearrangement links TRBV18 to TRBJ2-6; D uncertain. In nucleotides, the CDR3 is TGTGCCAGCTCATTAACGGACGGCGCTAACGTCCTGACTTTC. Translation: CASSLTDGANVLTF.